This T cell receptor beta chain was captured in a study of T cell clonality in common variable immunodeficiency (dated by TCRdb to between 2014 and 2017). Trimming leaves V shorter by 5 bases and J shorter by 4 bases, with the junction holding 7 bases beyond the gene matches. The CDR3 contains 15 residues, cysteine and phenylalanine counted. Of the CDR3's DNA, 36 bases were read; they are in frame from base 1. The germline V gene (reference sequence) supplies CDR1 SEHNR and CDR2 FQNEAQ. Most of the CVID patients and most of the healthy controls were of Caucasian heritage. Heparinized peripheral whole blood samples of about 4.5 to 8.5 ml were collected from each donor. Genomic DNA from adults with common variable immune deficiency (CVID) and from healthy adult controls was used to sequence TCRbeta CDR3 repertoires. The control group was made up of roughly 22 healthy adult volunteers (around 10 male and around 12 female) whose ages ranged from about 20 to 70 years, with a mean age of approximately 31. To isolate peripheral blood mononuclear cells, diluted blood was subjected to density centrifugation over Hypaque 1077 or Ficoll-Paque. Genomic DNA was obtained from unsorted mononuclear cells through either Qiagen column purification or a centrifugation-based method.

This clone was counted ten times or more. What this receptor recognizes is not known. The DNA ends 3 residues before the CDR3 does, and the rest of the CDR3 is filled in from the germline J gene. On the study overall, not on this receptor specifically: Correlations between repertoire features and clinical complications were limited by patient heterogeneity within the CVID cohort. Compared with healthy controls, CVID subjects showed increased TCRbeta clonality (t-test p = 0.018), a feature most characteristic of about a third of subjects. CVID subjects shared fewer TCRbeta clones with each other than healthy controls did (p < 0.0001). CVID TCRbeta sequences were reported to have fewer deletions and N-nucleotide insertions and to lack highly modified clones with 13 or more V deletions. Even though DNA input was equal, the average per sample came to some 82,000 unique sequences for controls compared with around 32,000 for CVID samples. According to the authors, figuring out what caused the increased clonality in CVID would require sequencing the repertoires of T cell subpopulations.

For sequencing input, CVID and control samples contributed equivalent amounts of genomic DNA. For every sample, a 60 bp segment covering the rearranged TCRbeta CDR3 region was amplified and then sequenced. The immunoSEQ assay, a bias-corrected multiplex PCR combined with high-throughput sequencing, was used for TCRbeta amplification. Regarding the original processing steps: Each unique nucleotide sequence was treated as a clone and annotated with V, D and J genes, copy number and frequency. Sequences were labeled productive if in frame, and non-productive if out of frame or containing stop codons. As previously described, Shannon's entropy was used to calculate clonality. Mean CDR3 Kyte-Doolittle hydropathy was derived from the predicted amino acid sequences of productive clones. Using the R hclust function, scaled V gene usage was clustered hierarchically with Manhattan distance and complete linkage. To assess clone sharing by CDR3 amino acid sequence, 12 repertoires per group were resampled over 100 rounds. The repertoires were searched for 70 published EBV-specific and about 250 published CMV-specific TCRbeta sequences. Two CVID samples yielding fewer than 10,000 sequences were excluded from analysis, leaving approximately 46 CVID repertoires. TCRdb re-hosts the immuneACCESS table, in-frame sequences only. Its copies lack some clones; in the studies checked, an unresolved V gene accounts for under half of them, and the cause for the rest is not known. That table gives V, J and clone size, and the DNA gave D and trimming. This sample contains 55,000 or so clones, none of which is a singleton. Together, the top ten hold 0.83% of the sample.

This clonotype was sampled from a person between 18 and 69 years old in good health. The material sequenced was peripheral blood mononuclear cells. The V gene is TRBV7-9 and the J gene is TRBJ1-3; the central 8 bases match TRBD1. The CDR3 region has the sequence CASSPIDRGGNTIYF. Partial CDR3 DNA: TGTGCCAGCAGCCCGATTGACAGGGGAGGAAACACC.